The entry below describes one T cell receptor beta chain. V was trimmed by 2 bases and J by 4 bases, leaving 15 bases between them. This CDR3 region has 16 residues. Germline V gene lookup returns CDR1 MNHNS and CDR2 SASEGT. These data belong to a study of T cell changes during pregnancy in multiple sclerosis. Profiling relied on immunoSEQ multiplex PCR, and the TCRdb table lists in-frame clones only, not all of them. The sample records about 39,000 clones, about 91% being singletons. Here the sequenced sample was CD4+ T cells from peripheral blood mononuclear cells, taken after pregnancy. The origin of this receptor is a female donor in good health, enrolled as a control in a pregnancy study. V is TRBV6-1 and J is TRBJ2-1; possibly TRBD2 for D (6 bases). The CDR3, as DNA: TGTGCCAGCAGTGAAATGGGGCGGGGATATTACAATGAGCAGTTCTTC. Translating gives CASSEMGRGYYNEQFF.